This T cell receptor beta chain was captured by sequencing in a study of PD-1 blockade in classical Hodgkin lymphoma. Study-level findings and limits: There was a significant rise in CD4+ TCR diversity by C4D1, with no such rise for CD8+.

Time point noted: cycle 4 day 1 (C4D1), after more than 5 weeks of nivolumab. Each of the patients experienced relapse following autologous stem cell transplantation, and their brentuximab vedotin exposure differed. Here immunoSEQ multiplex PCR was the method, and the copy in TCRdb shows in-frame clones only, minus some. The table shows 90,000 to 140,000 clones, with around 90% occurring only once. J was trimmed by 2 bases and V by 4 bases; bases with no gene match: 5. Germline values: CDR1 SGHVS, CDR2 FNYEAQ. The CDR3 consists of 15 residues. To note about this clone: Its target is not known.

The sample here was peripheral blood mononuclear cells (PBMCs), taken before the fourth cycle of nivolumab. V usage is TRBV7-6 and J usage is TRBJ2-7, with 10 bases that match TRBD1. The clonotype comes from a human donor with classical Hodgkin lymphoma. This chain's CDR3 is CASSYSGTGAYEQYF. CDR3 coding DNA: TGTGCCAGCAGCTATTCCGGGACAGGGGCCTACGAGCAGTACTTC. The full variable domain, rest sourced from reference TRBV7-6 and TRBJ2-7, is GAGVSQSPRYKVTKRGQDVALRCDPISGHVSLYWYRQALGQGPEFLTYFNYEAQQDKSGLPNDRFSAERPEGSISTLTIQRTEQRDSAMYRCASSYSGTGAYEQYFGPGTRLTVT.